These T cell receptor beta chains were read from a single sample in a study of graft-versus-host responses after intestinal transplantation. Assay: immunoSEQ multiplex PCR; the TCRdb copy retains only in-frame clones and omits some. The data contain about 57,000 clones, around nine tenths of them singletons. The sequenced sample was PBMCs, obtained 26 days after transplant. These receptors all stem from a human patient who received an intestinal transplant, so some T cells may come from the graft donor. The CDR3 runs from the conserved cysteine through the conserved F or W. The D gene is left open where the match is weak. The size of a clone is reported for some rows only, either as once, few or many, or as a class for expanded clones.

V gene	J gene	clone size	D gene	CDR3 DNA	CDR3 protein
TRBV27	TRBJ1-2	.	TRBD1	TGTGCCAGCAGTGCCTCAGGGGGTGGCTACACCTTC	CASSASGGGYTF
TRBV27	TRBJ2-7	.	TRBD1	TGTGCCAGCAGTTTGGGGGACAGGGCCCACGAGCAGTACTTC	CASSLGDRAHEQYF
TRBV27	TRBJ2-1	.	TRBD2	TGTGCCAGCAGTTTTCCTAGCGGGGGGGCGTGGAATGAGCAGTTCTTC	CASSFPSGGAWNEQFF
TRBV18	TRBJ1-3	.	TRBD1	TGTGCCAGCTCACCATCGCGGACAGGGGGGGATTCTGGAAACACCATATATTTT	CASSPSRTGGDSGNTIYF
TRBV10-3	TRBJ1-2	.	TRBD1	TGTGCCTCCGAGGGGGCGGAGAATGGCTACACCTTC	CASEGAENGYTF
TRBV5-6	TRBJ2-2	.	.	TGTGCCAGCAGCTCCGGGACACCTTCAACCGGGGAGCTGTTTTTT	CASSSGTPSTGELFF
TRBV27	TRBJ2-2	.	.	TGTGCCAGCAGTCCCGTGGGCGCTGTCCGGGAGCTGTTTTTT	CASSPVGAVRELFF
TRBV7-3	TRBJ1-1	.	.	TGTGCCAGCAGCGCCCAGGGAAGCACTGAAGCTTTCTTT	CASSAQGSTEAFF
TRBV18	TRBJ2-5	.	TRBD1	TGTGCCAGCTCATCGACCGGGACAGGGCTACAAGAGACCCAGTACTTC	CASSSTGTGLQETQYF
TRBV28	TRBJ2-3	.	.	TGTGCCAGCAGGGGTTGGACTGGAGAGAGGGGCACAGATACGCAGTATTTT	CASRGWTGERGTDTQYF
TRBV27	TRBJ2-5	once	.	TGTGCCAGCATGGGCGGGTACCAAGAGACCCAGTACTTC	CASMGGYQETQYF
TRBV10-1	TRBJ2-7	.	.	TGCGCCAGCAGTGAGTCGAGGACTAACTCCTACGAGCAGTACTTC	CASSESRTNSYEQYF
TRBV11-2	TRBJ1-1	.	TRBD1	TGTGCCAGCAGCTTAGATGTGGACAGGACGAACACTGAAGCTTTCTTT	CASSLDVDRTNTEAFF
TRBV19	TRBJ2-7	.	TRBD1	TGTGCCAGTAGTATAGATCCCACAGGGGCCTACGAGCAGTACTTC	CASSIDPTGAYEQYF
TRBV15	TRBJ1-1	.	TRBD1	TGTGCCACCAGCCGGACAGGGAACACTGAAGCTTTCTTT	CATSRTGNTEAFF
TRBV19	TRBJ1-1	few	.	TGTGCCAGTAGTATTGCGGGGGAAGGCACTGAAGCTTTCTTT	CASSIAGEGTEAFF
TRBV28	TRBJ2-5	once	.	TGTGCCAGCAACCCCCGGCAGGGGGGCGGCGAGACCCAGTACTTC	CASNPRQGGGETQYF
TRBV28	TRBJ2-7	.	TRBD2	TGTGCCAGCAGTTTCCCTTCCCCGTTTGGGACTAGCGGGAGGATCTCAACCTACGAGCAGTACTTC	CASSFPSPFGTSGRISTYEQYF
TRBV28	TRBJ2-7	.	TRBD2	TGTGCCAGCAGTCACCCCCGTAGCGGGAGCCCTGCGACCCGCTCCTACGAGCAGTACTTC	CASSHPRSGSPATRSYEQYF
TRBV6-5	TRBJ2-5	few	.	TGTGCCAGCAGTTACCAGGAGACCCAGTACTTC	CASSYQETQYF
TRBV5-6	TRBJ1-1	.	.	TGTGCCAGCAGCTTGGTGGCAGGCCCTGAAGCTTTCTTT	CASSLVAGPEAFF
TRBV10-2	TRBJ2-2	once	TRBD1	TGCGCCAGCGGGACAGCGAACACCGGGGAGCTGTTTTTT	CASGTANTGELFF
TRBV19	TRBJ2-5	.	TRBD2	TGTGCCAGTAGTATGCGACCGCGGGAGCTGGGTGAGACCCAGTACTTC	CASSMRPRELGETQYF
TRBV28	TRBJ1-4	.	.	TGTGCCAGCAGTGGTGGACTGCCAGGCCAGCTGGTTTTT	CASSGGLPGQLVF
TRBV30	TRBJ2-3	.	.	TGTGCCCGTCTGGGGGGAAGCACAGATACGCAGTATTTT	CARLGGSTDTQYF
TRBV6-6	TRBJ1-5	.	.	TGTGCCAGCAGTTCTTATCTACTGAATAGCAATCAGCCCCAGCATTTT	CASSSYLLNSNQPQHF
TRBV7-9	TRBJ1-5	few	.	TGTGCCAGCAGCTCCAGGGGTTACAATCAGCCCCAGCATTTT	CASSSRGYNQPQHF
TRBV7-9	TRBJ1-1	.	TRBD1	TGTGCCAGCAGCCCTTTGACAGGGCCTGAAGCTTTCTTT	CASSPLTGPEAFF
TRBV5-1	TRBJ1-4	few	.	TGCGCCAGCAGCTTGGTGGGGCAGGGTGGCGAAAAACTGTTTTTT	CASSLVGQGGEKLFF
TRBV4-1	TRBJ2-7	.	TRBD2	TGCGCCAGCAGCCAAGGGATAGCGGGAGAGTACGAGCAGTACTTC	CASSQGIAGEYEQYF
TRBV28	TRBJ1-5	.	TRBD1	TGTGCCAGCAGCCCCCAGACAGGGAACAATCAGCCCCAGCATTTT	CASSPQTGNNQPQHF
TRBV11-2	TRBJ2-6	.	TRBD1	TGTGCCAGCAGCTATGGGACAGGGTTAGGGGCCAACGTCCTGACTTTC	CASSYGTGLGANVLTF
TRBV27	TRBJ1-1	once	TRBD1	TGTGCCAGCAGTTCATGGACAGGCGCTCAGGGAGCTGAAGCTTTCTTT	CASSSWTGAQGAEAFF
TRBV7-9	TRBJ1-1	.	.	TGTGCCAGCAGCTTAGTTAGGACCCCGGGAACTGAAGCTTTCTTT	CASSLVRTPGTEAFF
TRBV30	TRBJ1-2	.	.	TGTGCCTGGAGGAGAGCCAGGGAGGGGGTCTATGGCTACACCTTC	CAWRRAREGVYGYTF
TRBV28	TRBJ2-7	.	TRBD1	TGTGCCAGCAGGGGGGGACAGGGCTCTACCTACGAGCAGTACTTC	CASRGGQGSTYEQYF
TRBV10-3	TRBJ1-2	.	.	TGTGCCATCACTACCGGGACTTTCTATGGCTACACCTTC	CAITTGTFYGYTF